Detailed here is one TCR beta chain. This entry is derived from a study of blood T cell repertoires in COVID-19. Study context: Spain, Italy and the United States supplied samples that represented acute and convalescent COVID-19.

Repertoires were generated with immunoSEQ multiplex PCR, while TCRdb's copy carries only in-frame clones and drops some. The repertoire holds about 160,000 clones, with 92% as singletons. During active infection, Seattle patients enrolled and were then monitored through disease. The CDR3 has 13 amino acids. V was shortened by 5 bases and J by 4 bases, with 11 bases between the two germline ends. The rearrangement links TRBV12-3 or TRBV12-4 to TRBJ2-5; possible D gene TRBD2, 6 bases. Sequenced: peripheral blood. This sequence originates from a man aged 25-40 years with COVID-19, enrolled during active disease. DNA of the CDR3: TGTGCCAGCAGTCCCGGGACTTCAGAGACCCAGTACTTC. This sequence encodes CASSPGTSETQYF.